The rows below give T cell receptor beta chains drawn from one sample of a study of cytomegalovirus exposure and HLA in healthy donors. Here immunoSEQ multiplex PCR was the method, and the copy in TCRdb shows in-frame clones only, minus some. The data contain more than 95,000 clones, 76% of them singletons. The material sequenced was PBMCs. Every receptor here comes from a man between 35 and 55 years old in good health and CMV-seropositive. Both conserved end residues are part of each CDR3. D genes are given only for firm matches. Expanded clones are given a class, and other clones once, few, many or no size at all.

TRBD2 TRBJ2-3 TRBV19 15 NA CASSILTSGTDTQYF TGTGCCAGTAGTATTCTGACTAGCGGCACAGATACGCAGTATTTT
TRBD1 TRBJ2-6 TRBV30 16 NA CAWSPGQGAGANGLTF TGTGCCTGGAGTCCAGGACAGGGGGCCGGGGCCAACGGCCTGACTTTC
NA TRBJ1-1 TRBV7-8 14 NA CASSLQARNTEAFF TGTGCCAGCAGCTTACAGGCGCGGAACACTGAAGCTTTCTTT
NA TRBJ2-1 TRBV7-2 12 NA CASSSVARRQFF TGTGCCAGCAGCTCCGTTGCGAGGAGGCAGTTCTTC
TRBD1 TRBJ1-6 TRBV13 15 NA CASSLIRTGGSPLHF TGTGCCAGCAGCCTAATAAGGACAGGGGGTTCACCCCTCCACTTT
TRBD1 TRBJ1-5 TRBV7-9 17 NA CSSSLSTGAGSNQPQHF TGTTCCAGCAGCTTATCGACAGGGGCGGGTAGCAATCAGCCCCAGCATTTT
NA TRBJ2-7 TRBV4-3 13 NA CASSLGLSYEQYF TGCGCCAGCAGCCTGGGACTTTCCTACGAGCAGTACTTC
TRBD1 TRBJ1-1 TRBV7-2 13 NA CASSQTGGAEAFF TGTGCCAGCAGCCAAACAGGGGGGGCTGAAGCTTTCTTT
NA TRBJ2-1 TRBV28 13 NA CASTGFAYNEQFF TGTGCCAGTACGGGGTTTGCCTACAATGAGCAGTTCTTC
TRBD2 TRBJ2-3 TRBV5-1 18 NA CASSLGLAGDGGTDTQYF TGCGCCAGCAGCTTGGGACTAGCGGGAGACGGGGGCACAGATACGCAGTATTTT
TRBD2 TRBJ2-1 TRBV10-3 12 NA CAISREGYEQFF TGTGCCATCTCCCGGGAGGGGTATGAGCAGTTCTTC
TRBD1 TRBJ2-7 TRBV5-4 14 NA CASSLLGGLDEQYF TGTGCCAGCAGCTTGTTAGGGGGCCTGGACGAGCAGTACTTC
TRBD2 TRBJ2-3 TRBV19 18 NA CASSRLAGAPSSTDTQYF TGTGCCAGTAGTAGACTAGCGGGTGCCCCCTCTAGCACAGATACGCAGTATTTT
TRBD2 TRBJ2-1 TRBV10-2 15 NA CASSERASGYNEQFF TGCGCCAGCAGTGAGAGGGCTAGCGGCTACAATGAGCAGTTCTTC
TRBD2 TRBJ2-1 TRBV5-4 12 NA CASSLEASGKFF TGTGCCAGCAGCTTGGAGGCTAGCGGGAAATTCTTC
NA TRBJ2-2 TRBV9 15 NA CASSVLGEGTGELFF TGTGCCAGCAGCGTGCTAGGGGAAGGGACCGGGGAGCTGTTTTTT
TRBD1 TRBJ1-1 TRBV10-3 14 NA CAIRDRAVNTEAFF TGTGCCATCAGGGACAGGGCGGTGAACACTGAAGCTTTCTTT
TRBD1 TRBJ1-3 TRBV7-3 14 few CASSVQGAENTIYF TGTGCCAGCAGCGTACAGGGGGCCGAAAACACCATATATTTT
TRBD1 TRBJ2-5 TRBV27 16 NA CASSPRTGGFQETQYF TGTGCCAGCAGTCCTCGGACAGGGGGCTTCCAAGAGACCCAGTACTTC
NA TRBJ2-7 TRBV11-2 16 NA CASSPIRRRSSYEQYF TGTGCCAGCAGCCCGATTAGGCGGCGGAGCTCCTACGAGCAGTACTTC
TRBD2 TRBJ2-5 TRBV6-5 12 once CASMAGGETQYF TGTGCCAGCATGGCGGGGGGAGAGACCCAGTACTTC
TRBD1 TRBJ1-1 TRBV5-4 14 medium-sized CASSPGQGRDEAFF TGTGCCAGCAGCCCAGGACAGGGTCGGGATGAAGCTTTCTTT
TRBD2 TRBJ2-1 TRBV5-4 17 NA CASSFRREGRSYNEQFF TGTGCCAGCAGCTTCCGTAGGGAGGGTCGATCCTACAATGAGCAGTTCTTC
TRBD2 TRBJ2-1 TRBV11-2 15 NA CASSYLAGGRNEQFF TGTGCCAGCAGCTACTTAGCGGGGGGGCGTAATGAGCAGTTCTTC
TRBD2 TRBJ2-3 TRBV10-3 14 NA CAIRQAGGTDTQYF TGTGCCATCCGTCAAGCGGGGGGCACAGATACGCAGTATTTT
NA TRBJ2-3 TRBV5-8 16 NA CASRYDRWSGTDTQYF TGTGCCAGCAGATACGACAGGTGGTCTGGCACAGATACGCAGTATTTT
NA TRBJ1-2 TRBV28 16 NA CASTYGASRANYGYTF TGTGCCAGCACTTACGGAGCCTCAAGAGCTAACTATGGCTACACCTTC
TRBD1 TRBJ1-2 TRBV30 13 NA CAWRGQGVYGYTF TGTGCCTGGAGGGGACAGGGGGTCTATGGCTACACCTTC
NA TRBJ2-7 TRBV9 15 NA CASSVGPGVGYEQYF TGTGCCAGCAGCGTAGGGCCAGGGGTAGGGTACGAGCAGTACTTC
TRBD1 TRBJ2-7 TRBV27 16 NA CASSASSGQGAYEQYF TGTGCCAGCAGTGCCAGCTCGGGACAGGGGGCTTACGAGCAGTACTTC
TRBD1 TRBJ2-7 TRBV28 15 NA CASSLAGTGNYEQYF TGTGCCAGCAGTTTAGCAGGGACAGGGAACTACGAGCAGTACTTC
TRBD1 TRBJ2-7 TRBV29-1 13 NA CSVETGSSYEQYF TGCAGCGTGGAGACAGGGAGCTCCTACGAGCAGTACTTC
NA TRBJ1-1 TRBV5-1 14 NA CASSPGQPNTEAFF TGCGCCAGCAGCCCCGGACAGCCGAACACTGAAGCTTTCTTT
NA TRBJ1-2 TRBV7-2 13 NA CASSASREDGYTF TGTGCCAGCAGCGCCTCCCGCGAGGATGGCTACACCTTC
TRBD1 TRBJ1-2 TRBV7-2 16 NA CASSPGTGPVNYGYTF TGTGCCAGCAGCCCAGGGACAGGACCCGTCAACTATGGCTACACCTTC
TRBD2 TRBJ2-5 TRBV7-2 15 NA CASTRTSGRGETQYF TGTGCCAGCACACGGACTAGCGGGAGGGGAGAGACCCAGTACTTC
NA TRBJ1-3 TRBV4-3 16 few CASSQDRGVYGNTIYF TGCGCCAGCAGCCAAGATCGGGGGGTGTACGGAAACACCATATATTTT
TRBD1 TRBJ1-1 TRBV9 15 few CASSVQGAMNTEAFF TGTGCCAGCAGCGTACAGGGGGCGATGAACACTGAAGCTTTCTTT
NA TRBJ1-1 TRBV6-1 12 medium-sized CASSVSETEAFF TGTGCCAGCAGTGTCAGCGAAACTGAAGCTTTCTTT
NA TRBJ1-2 TRBV11-2 14 NA CASSSPGGNYGYTF TGTGCCAGCAGCTCCCCGGGGGGGAACTATGGCTACACCTTC